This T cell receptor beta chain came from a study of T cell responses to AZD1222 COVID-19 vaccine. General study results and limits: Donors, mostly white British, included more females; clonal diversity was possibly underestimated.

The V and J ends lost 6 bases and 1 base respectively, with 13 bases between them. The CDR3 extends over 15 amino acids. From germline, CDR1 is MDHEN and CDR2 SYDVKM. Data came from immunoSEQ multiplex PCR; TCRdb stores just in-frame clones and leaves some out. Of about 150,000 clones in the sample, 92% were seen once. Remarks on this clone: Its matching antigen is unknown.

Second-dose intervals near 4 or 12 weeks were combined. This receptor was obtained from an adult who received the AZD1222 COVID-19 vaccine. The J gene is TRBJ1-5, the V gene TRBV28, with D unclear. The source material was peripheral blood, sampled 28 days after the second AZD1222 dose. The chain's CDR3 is CASSQAGSSNQPQHF. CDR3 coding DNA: TGTGCCAGCAGCCAAGCCGGTAGCAGCAATCAGCCCCAGCATTTT.